The clone carrying this T cell receptor beta chain was seen a few times. The target antigen is unknown. These data belong to a study of T-cell memory formation after mild COVID-19. Turning to the study itself: Each donor largely had its own TCR clusters.

Study results and limitations: The study found balanced CD4/CD8 in clones contracting day 15 to 85 and a CD4+ lean in later expanders. Cross-reactive memory seemingly joined, as some responding clones were found in pre-infection memory.

Trimming removed 3 bases from V and 4 bases from J, with 14 bases in between. There are 15 residues in the CDR3. Germline V gene data show CDR1 as KGHDR and CDR2 as SFDVKD. TCRdb passed the 5' RACE reads through MiXCR, listing each CDR3 protein once. Found here are around 300,000 distinct CDR3 sequences, 18% of them singletons; the top ten hold approximately 22%. This sequence joins TRBV24-1 and TRBJ1-2; no clear D. Source material: PBMCs or a T cell subset sorted from them (not recorded which). The TCR originated in a man younger than 30 who had mild COVID-19 (a few samples of this study predate the infection). Cell type and time point are not known. The CDR3 DNA reads TGTGCCACCAGTGATACCCAACTGACGACCTATGGCTACACCTTC. This translates into CATSDTQLTTYGYTF.